This T cell receptor beta chain comes out of a study of blood T cell repertoires in COVID-19. Study overall: The United States, Italy and Spain provided the acute and convalescent COVID-19 samples. T cells, B-cell-depleted T cells, or PBMCs provided the cDNA or gDNA that served as material.

Per the original data handling: Amplification with reference gene primers provided the estimates of nucleated cell counts. The repertoire was sequenced with immunoSEQ multiplex PCR; TCRdb's copy has only in-frame clones and lacks some. The DNA gave D and trimming, while V, J and clone size come from that table. Altogether nearly 200,000 clones are present, roughly 86% being singletons, with the ten largest covering roughly 5%. This CDR3 has 15 amino acids. CDR1 SGHVS and CDR2 FNYEAQ come from the germline V gene. Trimming took 1 base from V and 7 from J, leaving 14 bases between them. This rearrangement joins TRBV7-6 to TRBJ2-1, with D perhaps matching TRBD2 (6 bases). Sequenced: peripheral blood. The TCR was taken from a woman in her 70s with active or convalescent COVID-19. The CDR3 DNA sequence: TGTGCCAGCAGCTTAGATAGCGGAGGTGGAAATGAGCAGTTCTTC. Its protein product is CASSLDSGGGNEQFF.